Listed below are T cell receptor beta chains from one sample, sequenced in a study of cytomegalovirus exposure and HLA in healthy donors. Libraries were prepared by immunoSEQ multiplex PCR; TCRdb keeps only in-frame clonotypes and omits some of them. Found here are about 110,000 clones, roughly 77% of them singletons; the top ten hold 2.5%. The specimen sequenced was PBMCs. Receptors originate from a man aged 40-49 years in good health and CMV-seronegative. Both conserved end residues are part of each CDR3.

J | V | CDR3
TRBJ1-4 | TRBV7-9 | CASSLDTGNEKLFF
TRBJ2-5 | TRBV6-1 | CASSGAQGLAGEETQYF
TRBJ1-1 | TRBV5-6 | CASNFYSPYDTEAFF
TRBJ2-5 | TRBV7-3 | CASSMSGSMRETQYF
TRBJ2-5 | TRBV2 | CASSSLAGFETQYF
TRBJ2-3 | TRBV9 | CASSVASTDTQYF
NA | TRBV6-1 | CASIMDSYEQYF
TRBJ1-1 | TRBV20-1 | CSPTRNTEAFF
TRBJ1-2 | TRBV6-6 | CASSRGQGAYGYTF
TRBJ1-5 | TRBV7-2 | CASSTRTGEGQPQHF
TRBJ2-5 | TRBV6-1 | CASSELRGSVATQYF
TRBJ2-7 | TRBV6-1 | CASSAQIYEQYF
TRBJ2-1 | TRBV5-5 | CASSLPGQGRNEQFF
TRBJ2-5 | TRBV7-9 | CASRNSGGRSQETQYF
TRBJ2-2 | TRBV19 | CASRMDRGANTGELFF
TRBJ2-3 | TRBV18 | CASSPPAGTSTDTQYF
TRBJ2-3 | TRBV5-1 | CASRTGLVTDTQYF
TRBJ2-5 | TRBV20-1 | CSARAQETQYF
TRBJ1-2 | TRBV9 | CASSVGTALNYGYTF
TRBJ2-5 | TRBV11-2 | CASTRGETQYF
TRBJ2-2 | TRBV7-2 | CASSPQGVTGELFF
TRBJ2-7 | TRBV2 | CASKGQGEQYF
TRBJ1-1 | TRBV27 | CASRRQGGYPEAFF
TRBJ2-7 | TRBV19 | CASSRAGSYEQYF
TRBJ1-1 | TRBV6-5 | CASRKTDRTEAFF
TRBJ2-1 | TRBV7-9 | CASSARGGADEQFF
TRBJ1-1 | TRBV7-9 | CASSLARTAKNTEAFF
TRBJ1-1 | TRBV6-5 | CASSTHRGRNTEAFF